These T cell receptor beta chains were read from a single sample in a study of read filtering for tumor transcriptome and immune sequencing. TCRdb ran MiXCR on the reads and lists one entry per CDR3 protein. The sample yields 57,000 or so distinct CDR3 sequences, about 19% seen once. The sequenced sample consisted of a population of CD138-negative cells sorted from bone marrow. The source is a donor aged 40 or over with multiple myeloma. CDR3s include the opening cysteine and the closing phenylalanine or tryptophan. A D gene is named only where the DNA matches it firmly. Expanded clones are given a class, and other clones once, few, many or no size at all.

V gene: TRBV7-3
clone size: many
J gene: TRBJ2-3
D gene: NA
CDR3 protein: CASSTDSGGTDTQYF
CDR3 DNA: TGTGCCAGCAGCACTGACAGTGGTGGCACAGATACGCAGTATTTT

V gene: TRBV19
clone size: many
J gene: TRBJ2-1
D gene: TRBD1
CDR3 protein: CASSILQGANQVNEQFF
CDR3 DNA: TGTGCCAGTAGTATACTACAGGGGGCGAATCAAGTGAATGAGCAGTTCTTC

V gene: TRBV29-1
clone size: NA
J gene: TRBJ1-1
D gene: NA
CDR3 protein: CGAPGIVNTEAFF
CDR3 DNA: TGCGGCGCCCCCGGGATAGTGAACACTGAAGCTTTCTTT

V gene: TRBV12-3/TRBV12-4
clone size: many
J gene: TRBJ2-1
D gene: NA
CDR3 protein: CASSAAGGSNEQFF
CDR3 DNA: TGTGCCAGCAGTGCCGCAGGAGGGTCAAATGAGCAGTTCTTC

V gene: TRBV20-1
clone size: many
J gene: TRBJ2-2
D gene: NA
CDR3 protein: CSARGSKKNTGELFF
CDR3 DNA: TGCAGTGCTAGAGGTTCCAAGAAGAACACCGGGGAGCTGTTTTTT

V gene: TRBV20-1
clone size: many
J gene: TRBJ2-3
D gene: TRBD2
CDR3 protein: CSARDPAGGSTDTQYF
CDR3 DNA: TGCAGTGCTAGAGACCCAGCGGGAGGGAGTACAGATACGCAGTATTTT

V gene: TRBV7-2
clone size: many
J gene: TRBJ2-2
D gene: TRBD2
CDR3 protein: CASSPGLAIGELFF
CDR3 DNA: TGTGCCAGCAGCCCCGGACTAGCTATTGGGGAGCTGTTTTTT

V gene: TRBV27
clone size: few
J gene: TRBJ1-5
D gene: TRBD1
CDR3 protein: CASSPSYGQALTLNQPQHF
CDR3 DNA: TGTGCCAGCAGTCCATCCTACGGACAGGCACTTACACTGAATCAGCCCCAGCATTTT

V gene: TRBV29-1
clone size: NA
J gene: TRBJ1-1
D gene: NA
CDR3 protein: CSGTTTEAFF
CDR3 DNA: TGCAGTGGGACCACCACTGAAGCTTTCTTT

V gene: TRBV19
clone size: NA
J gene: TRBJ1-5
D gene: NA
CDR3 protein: CASGGNQPQHF
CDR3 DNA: TGTGCCAGCGGAGGCAATCAGCCCCAGCATTTT

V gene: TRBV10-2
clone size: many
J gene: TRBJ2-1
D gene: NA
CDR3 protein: CASTDFDEQFF
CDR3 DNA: TGCGCCAGCACCGATTTTGATGAGCAGTTCTTC

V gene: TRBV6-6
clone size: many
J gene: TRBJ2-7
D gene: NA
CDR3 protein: CASSPRRTPYEQYF
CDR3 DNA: TGTGCCAGCAGCCCTCGGCGGACCCCCTACGAGCAGTACTTC

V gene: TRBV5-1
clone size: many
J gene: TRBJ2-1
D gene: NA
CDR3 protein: CASSRPLDGFDNEQFF
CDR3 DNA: TGCGCCAGCAGCCGACCCCTGGACGGCTTCGACAATGAGCAGTTCTTC

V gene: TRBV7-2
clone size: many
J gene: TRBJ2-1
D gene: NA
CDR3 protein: CASSLPSYNEQFF
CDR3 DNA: TGTGCCAGCAGCTTGCCCTCCTACAATGAGCAGTTCTTC

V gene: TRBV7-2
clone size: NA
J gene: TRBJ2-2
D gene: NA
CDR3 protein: CASSMGAASTRSGELFF
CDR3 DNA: TGTGCCAGCAGCATGGGGGCCGCTAGCACTCGGTCCGGGGAGCTGTTTTTT

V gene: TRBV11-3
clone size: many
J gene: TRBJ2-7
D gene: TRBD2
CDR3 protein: CASSLDPAGESSEQYF
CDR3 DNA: TGTGCCAGCAGCTTAGATCCAGCGGGAGAAAGTAGCGAGCAGTACTTC

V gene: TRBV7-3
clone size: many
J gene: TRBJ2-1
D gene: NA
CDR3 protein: CASRGRSSYNEQFF
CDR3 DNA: TGTGCCAGCAGGGGTAGGAGTAGCTACAATGAGCAGTTCTTC

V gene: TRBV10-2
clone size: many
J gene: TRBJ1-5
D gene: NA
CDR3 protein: CASSEGARWTQHF
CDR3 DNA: TGCGCCAGCAGTGAGGGAGCCCGTTGGACCCAGCATTTT

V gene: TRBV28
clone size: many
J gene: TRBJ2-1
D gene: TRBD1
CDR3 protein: CASSSPGTGSHEQFF
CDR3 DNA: TGTGCCAGCAGTTCTCCCGGGACAGGGTCCCATGAGCAGTTCTTC

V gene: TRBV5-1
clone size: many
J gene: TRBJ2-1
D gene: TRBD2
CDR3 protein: CASSFSGVAGANEQFF
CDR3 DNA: TGCGCCAGCAGCTTCTCCGGGGTAGCGGGGGCTAATGAGCAGTTCTTC

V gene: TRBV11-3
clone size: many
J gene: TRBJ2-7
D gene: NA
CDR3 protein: CASSRVTYEQYF
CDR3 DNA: TGTGCCAGCAGCAGAGTCACCTACGAGCAGTACTTC

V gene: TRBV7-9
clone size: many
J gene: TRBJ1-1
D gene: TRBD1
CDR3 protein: CASSLPGQGTEAFF
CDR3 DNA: TGTGCCAGCAGCTTACCGGGACAGGGGACTGAAGCTTTCTTT

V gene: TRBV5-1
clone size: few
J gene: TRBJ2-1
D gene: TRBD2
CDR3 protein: CASSLLAGANNEQFF
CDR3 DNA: TGCGCCAGCAGCCTCCTAGCGGGGGCCAACAATGAGCAGTTCTTC

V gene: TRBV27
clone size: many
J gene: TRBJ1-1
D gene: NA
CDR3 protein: CASHDSYYTEAFF
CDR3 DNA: TGTGCCAGCCACGACAGTTATTACACTGAAGCTTTCTTT

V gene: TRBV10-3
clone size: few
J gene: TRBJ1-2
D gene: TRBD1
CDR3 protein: CAIRTGDYGYTF
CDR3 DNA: TGTGCCATCAGGACAGGGGACTATGGCTACACCTTC

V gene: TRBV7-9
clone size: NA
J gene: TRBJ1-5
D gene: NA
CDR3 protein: CASSPGGVDQPQLF
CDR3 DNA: TGTGCCAGCAGCCCCGGTGGGGTGGATCAGCCCCAGCTTTTT

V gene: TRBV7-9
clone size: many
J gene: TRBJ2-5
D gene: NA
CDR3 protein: CASSSPGEVETQYF
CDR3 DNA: TGTGCCAGCAGCTCCCCCGGGGAGGTGGAGACCCAGTACTTC

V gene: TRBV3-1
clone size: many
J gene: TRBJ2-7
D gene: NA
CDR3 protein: CASSQAGSGAYEQYF
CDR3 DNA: TGTGCCAGCAGCCAAGCGGGATCAGGGGCCTACGAGCAGTACTTC

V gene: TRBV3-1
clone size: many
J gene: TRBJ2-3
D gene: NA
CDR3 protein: CASSHNRGGGLSTDTQYF
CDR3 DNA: TGTGCCAGCAGCCATAACCGGGGAGGGGGCCTTTCCACAGATACGCAGTATTTT

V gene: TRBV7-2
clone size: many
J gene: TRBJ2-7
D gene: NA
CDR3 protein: CASSQTGTAYEQYF
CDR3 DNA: TGTGCCAGCAGCCAAACGGGGACGGCCTACGAGCAGTACTTC

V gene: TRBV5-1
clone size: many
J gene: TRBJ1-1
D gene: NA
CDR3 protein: CASSPEGGGTEAFF
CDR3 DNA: TGCGCCAGCAGCCCAGAGGGGGGAGGCACTGAAGCTTTCTTT

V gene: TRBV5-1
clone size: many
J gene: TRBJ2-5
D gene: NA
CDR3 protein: CASSLGSGETQYF
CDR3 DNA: TGCGCCAGCAGCTTGGGGTCCGGAGAGACCCAGTACTTC

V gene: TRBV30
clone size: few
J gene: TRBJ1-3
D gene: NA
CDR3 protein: CAWSQIGNTIYF
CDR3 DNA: TGTGCCTGGAGCCAAATTGGAAACACCATATATTTT

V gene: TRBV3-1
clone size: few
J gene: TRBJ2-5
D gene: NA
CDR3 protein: CASSQNLETQYF
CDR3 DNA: TGTGCCAGCAGCCAAAACTTAGAGACCCAGTACTTC

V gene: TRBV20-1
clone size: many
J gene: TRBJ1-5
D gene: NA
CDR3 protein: CSARSNWGKPQHF
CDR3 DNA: TGCAGTGCTAGATCTAATTGGGGGAAGCCCCAGCATTTT

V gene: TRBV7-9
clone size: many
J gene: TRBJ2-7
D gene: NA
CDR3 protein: CASSLFRGGEQYF
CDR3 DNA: TGTGCCAGCAGCTTATTCAGGGGCGGCGAGCAGTACTTC

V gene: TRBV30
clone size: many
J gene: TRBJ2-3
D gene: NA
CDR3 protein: CAWTRSGTTQYF
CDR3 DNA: TGTGCCTGGACTAGATCGGGGACAACGCAGTATTTT

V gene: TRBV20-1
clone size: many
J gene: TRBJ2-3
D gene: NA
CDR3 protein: CSVGGAGGTDTQYF
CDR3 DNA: TGCAGTGTGGGGGGGGCGGGAGGCACAGATACGCAGTATTTT

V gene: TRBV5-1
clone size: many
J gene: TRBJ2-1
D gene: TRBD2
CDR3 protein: CASSRGERSSSYNEQFF
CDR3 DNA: TGCGCCAGCAGCCGGGGGGAGCGGAGTAGCTCCTACAATGAGCAGTTCTTC

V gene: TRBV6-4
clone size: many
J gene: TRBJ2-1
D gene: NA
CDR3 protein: CASSDSGAQYNEQFF
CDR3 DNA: TGTGCCAGCAGTGACTCGGGCGCCCAGTACAATGAGCAGTTCTTC

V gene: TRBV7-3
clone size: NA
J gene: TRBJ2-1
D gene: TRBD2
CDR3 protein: CASSLRGTSGRGEQFF
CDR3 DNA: TGTGCCAGCAGCTTACGGGGTACTAGCGGGAGGGGCGAGCAGTTCTTC

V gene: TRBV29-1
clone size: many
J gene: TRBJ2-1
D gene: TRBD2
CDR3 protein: CSVRWSGGYNEQFF
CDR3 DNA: TGCAGCGTCCGGTGGAGCGGGGGGTACAATGAGCAGTTCTTC

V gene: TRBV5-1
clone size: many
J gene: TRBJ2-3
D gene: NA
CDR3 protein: CASSLEFGDTQYF
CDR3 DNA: TGCGCCAGCAGCTTGGAGTTCGGGGATACGCAGTATTTT

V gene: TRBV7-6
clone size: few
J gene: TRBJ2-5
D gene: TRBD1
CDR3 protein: CASSRTGGFEETQYF
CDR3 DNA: TGTGCCAGCAGCCGGACAGGGGGCTTTGAGGAGACCCAGTACTTC

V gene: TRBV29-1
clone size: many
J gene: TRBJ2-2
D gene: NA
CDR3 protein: CSVESGYGVGELFF
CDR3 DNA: TGCAGCGTTGAATCCGGGTACGGTGTCGGGGAGCTGTTTTTT

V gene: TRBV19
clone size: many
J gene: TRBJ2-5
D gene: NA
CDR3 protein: CASSTERHQQETQYF
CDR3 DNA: TGTGCCAGTAGTACAGAAAGACACCAGCAAGAGACCCAGTACTTC